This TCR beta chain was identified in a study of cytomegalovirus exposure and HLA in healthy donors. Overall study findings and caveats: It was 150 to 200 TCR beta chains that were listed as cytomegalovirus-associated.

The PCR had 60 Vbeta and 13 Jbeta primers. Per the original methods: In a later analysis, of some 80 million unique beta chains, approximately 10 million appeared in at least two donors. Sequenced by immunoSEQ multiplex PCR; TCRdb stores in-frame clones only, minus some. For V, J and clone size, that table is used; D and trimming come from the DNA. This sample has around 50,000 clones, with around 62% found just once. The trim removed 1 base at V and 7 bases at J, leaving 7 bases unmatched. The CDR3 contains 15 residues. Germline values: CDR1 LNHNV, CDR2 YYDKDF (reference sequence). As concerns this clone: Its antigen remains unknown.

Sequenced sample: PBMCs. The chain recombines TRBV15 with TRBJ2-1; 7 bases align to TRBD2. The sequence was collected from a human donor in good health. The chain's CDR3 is CATSRGGEGDNEQFF. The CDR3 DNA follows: TGTGCCACCAGCAGAGGGGGGGAGGGAGATAATGAGCAGTTCTTC.